These T cell receptor beta chains were read from a single sample in a study of T cells in Graves' hyperthyroidism and ophthalmopathy. TCRdb processed the multiplex PCR reads anew with MiXCR; each CDR3 protein has one entry. The profile shows roughly 510,000 distinct CDR3 sequences, more than 20% of them singletons. Sequencing was performed on blood. All receptors come from a man in his late teens or twenties with Graves' hyperthyroidism. Each CDR3 is given with its conserved first and last residue. Fields, in order: clone size, V gene, J gene, D gene, CDR3 protein, CDR3 DNA. A D gene is named only where the DNA matches it firmly. Clone size is not always given. Where it is, it says once, few, many or a class for expanded clones.

NA	TRBV6-5	TRBJ1-5	NA	CASSYVTGGSLQPQHF	TGTGCCAGCAGTTACGTGACTGGGGGCTCGCTTCAGCCCCAGCATTTT
many	TRBV14	TRBJ1-1	NA	CASSPGAVREAFF	TGTGCCAGCAGCCCCGGGGCAGTAAGAGAAGCTTTCTTT
many	TRBV30	TRBJ1-1	NA	CAWFLAHRGTEAFF	TGTGCCTGGTTCCTGGCTCACCGGGGGACTGAAGCTTTCTTT
NA	TRBV11-1	TRBJ1-2	NA	CASSLSRIGGRGNYGYTF	TGTGCCAGCAGCTTATCCCGGATCGGGGGGCGCGGAAACTATGGCTACACCTTC
NA	TRBV3-1	TRBJ1-1	TRBD1	CASSNRGPGNTEAFF	TGTGCCAGCAGCAACAGGGGGCCGGGGAACACTGAAGCTTTCTTT
NA	TRBV20-1	TRBJ1-1	TRBD1	CSALPFDRAWTEAFF	TGCAGTGCACTTCCCTTCGACAGGGCGTGGACTGAAGCTTTCTTT
few	TRBV11-2	TRBJ2-2	NA	CASSLEGTGTGELFF	TGTGCCAGCAGCTTAGAGGGAACGGGCACCGGGGAGCTGTTTTTT
NA	TRBV7-2	TRBJ1-2	NA	CASSPRPGLGYGYTF	TGTGCCAGCAGCCCCAGGCCAGGGCTGGGCTATGGCTACACCTTC
NA	TRBV27	TRBJ1-2	NA	CASSPRGEEDYGYTF	TGTGCCAGCAGCCCGAGGGGGGAAGAGGACTATGGCTACACCTTC
NA	TRBV10-3	TRBJ2-7	NA	CAISVPSGDRYEQYF	TGTGCCATCAGTGTGCCTAGCGGAGACAGGTACGAGCAGTACTTC
many	TRBV12-3/TRBV12-4	TRBJ1-5	TRBD1	CASSLALRDRRIDQPQHF	TGTGCCAGCAGTTTAGCGCTAAGGGACAGGAGAATCGATCAGCCCCAGCATTTT
NA	TRBV27	TRBJ1-1	TRBD1	CASRPDRGGEAFF	TGTGCCAGCAGGCCAGACAGGGGCGGTGAAGCTTTCTTT
many	TRBV6-1	TRBJ1-3	NA	CASSPGGNTIYF	TGTGCCAGCAGTCCCGGTGGCAACACCATATATTTT
many	TRBV12-3/TRBV12-4	TRBJ1-3	TRBD1	CASSTQGARGNTIYF	TGTGCCAGCAGTACCCAGGGGGCGAGGGGAAACACCATATATTTT
NA	TRBV30	TRBJ2-7	NA	CAWSPKLDHEQYF	TGTGCCTGGAGCCCCAAACTCGACCACGAGCAGTACTTC
NA	TRBV7-2	TRBJ2-7	NA	CASSPTRVGEQYF	TGTGCCAGCAGCCCTACCAGGGTTGGCGAGCAGTACTTC
many	TRBV12-3/TRBV12-4	TRBJ2-2	NA	CASSFWGPGELFF	TGTGCCAGCAGTTTTTGGGGGCCCGGGGAGCTGTTTTTT
NA	TRBV11-2	TRBJ2-7	TRBD1	CASSSGTGVRYEQYF	TGTGCCAGCAGCTCCGGGACAGGGGTTCGGTACGAGCAGTACTTC
many	TRBV7-2	TRBJ2-5	TRBD2	CASLATLAGGQETQYF	TGTGCCAGCCTCGCCACCTTAGCGGGGGGGCAAGAGACCCAGTACTTC
NA	TRBV7-2	TRBJ1-1	NA	CASSLASGGSVTTEAFF	TGTGCCAGCAGCTTAGCCTCTGGGGGCTCGGTTACAACGGAAGCTTTCTTT
NA	TRBV6-2/TRBV6-3	TRBJ2-4	NA	CASETGLAKNIQYF	TGTGCCAGTGAGACAGGACTAGCCAAAAACATTCAGTACTTC
many	TRBV6-1	TRBJ2-7	NA	CASDYLPGEQYF	TGTGCCAGCGACTACCTGCCGGGGGAGCAGTACTTC
NA	TRBV6-4	TRBJ1-2	TRBD1	CASSRQGGGDYGYTF	TGTGCCAGCAGCCGACAGGGAGGGGGGGACTATGGCTACACCTTC
few	TRBV28	TRBJ2-5	NA	CASSLFSEVQETQYF	TGTGCCAGCAGCCTTTTTTCAGAAGTCCAAGAGACCCAGTACTTC
NA	TRBV2	TRBJ1-2	NA	CASSEAPGTNYGYTF	TGTGCCAGCAGTGAAGCTCCGGGCACAAACTATGGCTACACCTTC
many	TRBV2	TRBJ1-2	NA	CASSRNDYTF	TGTGCCAGCAGTCGGAATGACTACACCTTC
many	TRBV6-2/TRBV6-3	TRBJ2-7	NA	CASSSGAFEQYF	TGTGCCAGTAGTTCAGGGGCATTCGAGCAGTACTTC
many	TRBV10-3	TRBJ1-1	TRBD1	CAISGRRGQGLGTEAFF	TGTGCCATCAGTGGCCGTCGGGGACAGGGGTTGGGCACTGAAGCTTTCTTT
many	TRBV6-2/TRBV6-3	TRBJ2-7	TRBD1	CASSYLDRGAYEQYF	TGTGCCAGCAGTTACTTGGACAGGGGGGCCTACGAGCAGTACTTC